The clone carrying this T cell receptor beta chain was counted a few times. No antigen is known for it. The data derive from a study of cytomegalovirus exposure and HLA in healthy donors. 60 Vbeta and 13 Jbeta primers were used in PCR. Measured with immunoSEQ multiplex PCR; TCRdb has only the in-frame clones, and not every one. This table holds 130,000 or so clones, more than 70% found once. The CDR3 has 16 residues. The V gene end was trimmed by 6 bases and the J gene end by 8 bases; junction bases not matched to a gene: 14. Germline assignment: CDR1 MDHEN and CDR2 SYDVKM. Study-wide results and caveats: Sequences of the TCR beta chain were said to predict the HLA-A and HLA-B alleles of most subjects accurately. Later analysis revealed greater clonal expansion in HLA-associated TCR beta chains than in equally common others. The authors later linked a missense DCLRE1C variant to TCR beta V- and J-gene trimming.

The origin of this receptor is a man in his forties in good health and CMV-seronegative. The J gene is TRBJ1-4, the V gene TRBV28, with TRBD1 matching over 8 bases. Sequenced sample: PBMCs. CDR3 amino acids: CASRGNHRGWGEKLFF. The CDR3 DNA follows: TGTGCCAGCAGAGGTAACCACAGGGGGTGGGGAGAAAAACTGTTTTTT.